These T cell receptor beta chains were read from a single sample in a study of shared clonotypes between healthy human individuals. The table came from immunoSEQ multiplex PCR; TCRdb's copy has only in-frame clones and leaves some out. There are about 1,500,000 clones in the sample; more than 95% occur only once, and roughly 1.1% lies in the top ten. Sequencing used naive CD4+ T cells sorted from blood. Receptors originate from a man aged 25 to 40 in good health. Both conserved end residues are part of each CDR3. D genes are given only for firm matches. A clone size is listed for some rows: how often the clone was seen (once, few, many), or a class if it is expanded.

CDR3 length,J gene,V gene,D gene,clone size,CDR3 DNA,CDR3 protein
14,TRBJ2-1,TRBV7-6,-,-,TGTGCCAGCAGCTTAGGGGACGACCACAATGAGCAGTTCTTC,CASSLGDDHNEQFF
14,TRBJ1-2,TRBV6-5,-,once,TGTGCCAGCAGTTACTCGGGGGTGTCCTATGGCTACACCTTC,CASSYSGVSYGYTF
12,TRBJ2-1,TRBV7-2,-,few,TGTGCCAGCAGCTTAGAACTAGCCCTTCGGTTCTTC,CASSLELALRFF
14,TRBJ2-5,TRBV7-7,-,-,TGTGCCAGCAGCTTACTCCGAAACGGGGAGACCCAGTACTTC,CASSLLRNGETQYF
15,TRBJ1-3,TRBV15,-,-,TGTGCCACCAGCAGAGCGTTGGGGTTCGCAAACACCATATATTTT,CATSRALGFANTIYF
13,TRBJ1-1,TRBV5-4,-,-,TGTGCCAGCAGCCGCTGGCAGTCCACTGAAGCTTTCTTT,CASSRWQSTEAFF
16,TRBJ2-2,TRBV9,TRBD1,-,TGTGCCAGCAGCGCCGGGACAGGGGTTCCCACCGGGGAGCTGTTTTTT,CASSAGTGVPTGELFF
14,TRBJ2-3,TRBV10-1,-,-,TGCGCCAGCAGTCAGGGACACAGCACAGATACGCAGTATTTT,CASSQGHSTDTQYF
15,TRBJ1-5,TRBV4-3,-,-,TGCGCCAGCAGCCAAGAAAGGGACGACTATCAGCCCCAGCATTTT,CASSQERDDYQPQHF
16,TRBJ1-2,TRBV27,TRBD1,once,TGTGCCAGCAGTTTCGATTGGGGACAGGGGGCTCAGGGCTACACCTTC,CASSFDWGQGAQGYTF
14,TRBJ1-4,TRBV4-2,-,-,TGTGCCAGCAGCCACGTCGGGGTGAGGGAAAAACTGTTTTTT,CASSHVGVREKLFF
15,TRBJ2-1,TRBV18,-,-,TGTGCCAGCTCACCGGGGAGTGCATCAGGCAATGAGCAGTTCTTC,CASSPGSASGNEQFF
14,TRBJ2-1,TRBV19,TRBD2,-,TGTGCCAGTAGAATACTAGCGGGAGGCGTTGAGCAGTTCTTC,CASRILAGGVEQFF
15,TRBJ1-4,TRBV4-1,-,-,TGCGCCAGCAGCCGAAATGTTAATACTAATGAAAAACTGTTTTTT,CASSRNVNTNEKLFF
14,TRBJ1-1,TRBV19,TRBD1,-,TGTGCCAGTACTCCAGACAGGGGGCACACTGAAGCTTTCTTT,CASTPDRGHTEAFF
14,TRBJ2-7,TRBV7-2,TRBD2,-,TGTGCCAGCAGCTTAGGGGGACTAGCGGGAGAGGTGTACTTC,CASSLGGLAGEVYF